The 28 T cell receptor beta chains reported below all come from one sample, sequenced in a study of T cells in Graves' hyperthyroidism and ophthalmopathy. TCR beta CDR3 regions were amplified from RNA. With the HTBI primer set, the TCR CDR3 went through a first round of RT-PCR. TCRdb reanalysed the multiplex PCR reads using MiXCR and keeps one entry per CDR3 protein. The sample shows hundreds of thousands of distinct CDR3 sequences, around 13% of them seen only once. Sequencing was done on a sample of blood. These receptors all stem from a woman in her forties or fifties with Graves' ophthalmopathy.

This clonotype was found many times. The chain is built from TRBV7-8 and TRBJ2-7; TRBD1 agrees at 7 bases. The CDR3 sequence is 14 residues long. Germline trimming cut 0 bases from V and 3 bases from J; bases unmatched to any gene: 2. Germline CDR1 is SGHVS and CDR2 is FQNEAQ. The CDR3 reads CASSLADRNYEQYF. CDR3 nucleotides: TGTGCCAGCAGCTTAGCGGACAGGAACTACGAGCAGTACTTC.

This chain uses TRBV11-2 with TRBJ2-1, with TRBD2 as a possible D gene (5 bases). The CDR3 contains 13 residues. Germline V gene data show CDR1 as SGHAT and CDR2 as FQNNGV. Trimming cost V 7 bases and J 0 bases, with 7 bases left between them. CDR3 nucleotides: TGTGCCAGCAATCGGGGCTCCTACAATGAGCAGTTCTTC. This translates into CASNRGSYNEQFF.

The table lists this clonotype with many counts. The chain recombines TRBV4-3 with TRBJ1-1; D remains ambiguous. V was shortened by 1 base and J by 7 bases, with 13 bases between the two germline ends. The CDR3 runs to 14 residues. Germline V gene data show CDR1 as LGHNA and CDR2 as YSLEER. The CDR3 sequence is CASSQGGGVGEAFF. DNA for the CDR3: TGCGCCAGCAGCCAAGGGGGTGGAGTTGGTGAAGCTTTCTTT.

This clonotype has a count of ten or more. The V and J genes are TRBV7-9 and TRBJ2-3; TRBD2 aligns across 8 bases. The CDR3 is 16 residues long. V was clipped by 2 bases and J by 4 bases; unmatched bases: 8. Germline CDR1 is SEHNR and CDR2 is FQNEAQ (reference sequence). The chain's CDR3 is CASSLKREKVSDTQYF. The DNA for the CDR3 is TGTGCCAGCAGCTTAAAGCGGGAGAAGGTCTCAGATACGCAGTATTTT.

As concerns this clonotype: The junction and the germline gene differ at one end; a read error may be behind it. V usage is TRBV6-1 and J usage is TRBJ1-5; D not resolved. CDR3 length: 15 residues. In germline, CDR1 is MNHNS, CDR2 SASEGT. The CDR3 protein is CASSESSGANQPQHF. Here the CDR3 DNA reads TGCGCCAGCAGTGAATCGTCGGGAGCCAATCAGCCCCAGCATTTT.

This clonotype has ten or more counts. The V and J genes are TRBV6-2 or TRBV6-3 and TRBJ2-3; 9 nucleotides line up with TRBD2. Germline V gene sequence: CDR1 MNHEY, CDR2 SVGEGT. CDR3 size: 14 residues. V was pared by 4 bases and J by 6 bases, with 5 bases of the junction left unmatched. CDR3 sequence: CASSSGLAMDTQYF. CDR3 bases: TGTGCCAGCAGTTCGGGACTAGCAATGGATACGCAGTATTTT.

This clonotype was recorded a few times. CDR3 nucleotides: TGTGCCACCAGTGACCCCGGACTAGCGGGATACTACAATGAGCAGTTCTTC. Translation gives CATSDPGLAGYYNEQFF. The rearrangement uses TRBV24-1 and TRBJ2-1, with TRBD2 matching over 12 bases. Germline CDR1 reads KGHDR; CDR2 reads SFDVKD. V dropped 4 bases and J dropped 3; count of bases not matched to a gene: 6. The CDR3 is 17 amino acids.

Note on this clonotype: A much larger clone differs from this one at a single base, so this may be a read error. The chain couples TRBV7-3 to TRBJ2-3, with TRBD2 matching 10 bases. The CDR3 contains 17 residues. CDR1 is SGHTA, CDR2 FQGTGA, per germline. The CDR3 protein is CAGSKSGRALPADTQYF. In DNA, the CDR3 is TGTGCCGGCAGCAAAAGCGGGAGGGCCTTACCAGCAGATACGCAGTATTTT.

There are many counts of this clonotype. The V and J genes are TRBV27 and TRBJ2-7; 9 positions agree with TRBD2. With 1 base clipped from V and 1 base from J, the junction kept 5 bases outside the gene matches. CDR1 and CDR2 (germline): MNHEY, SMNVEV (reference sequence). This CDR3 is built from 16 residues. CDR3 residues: CASSLFPSGDSYEQYF. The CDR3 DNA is TGTGCCAGCAGTTTATTTCCTAGCGGGGATTCCTACGAGCAGTACTTC.

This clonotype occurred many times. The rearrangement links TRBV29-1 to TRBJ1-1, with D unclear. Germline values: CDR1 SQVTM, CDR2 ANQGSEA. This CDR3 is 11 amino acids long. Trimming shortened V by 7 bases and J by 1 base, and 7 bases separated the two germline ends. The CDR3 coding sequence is TGCAGCGCCATCAGGAACACTGAAGCTTTCTTT. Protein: CSAIRNTEAFF.

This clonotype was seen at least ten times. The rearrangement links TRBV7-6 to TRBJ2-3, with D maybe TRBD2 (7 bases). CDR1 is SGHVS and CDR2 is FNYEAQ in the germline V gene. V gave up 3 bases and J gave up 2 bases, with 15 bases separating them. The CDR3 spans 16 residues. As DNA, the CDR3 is TGTGCCAGCAGCTTCCAAGCGGGACAAAACACAGATACGCAGTATTTT. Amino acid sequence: CASSFQAGQNTDTQYF.

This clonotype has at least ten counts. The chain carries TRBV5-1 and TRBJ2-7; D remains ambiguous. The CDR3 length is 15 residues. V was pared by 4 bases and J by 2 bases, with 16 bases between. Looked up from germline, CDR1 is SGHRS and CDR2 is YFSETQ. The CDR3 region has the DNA TGCGCCAGCAGCCCCACCGTGGGTCGACCCTACGAGCAGTACTTC. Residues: CASSPTVGRPYEQYF.

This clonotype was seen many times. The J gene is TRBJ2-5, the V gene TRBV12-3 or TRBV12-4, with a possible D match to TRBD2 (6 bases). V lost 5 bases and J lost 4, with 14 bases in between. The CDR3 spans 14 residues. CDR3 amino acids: CASSPTSFRETQYF. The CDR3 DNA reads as TGTGCCAGCAGTCCTACTAGCTTCCGAGAGACCCAGTACTTC.

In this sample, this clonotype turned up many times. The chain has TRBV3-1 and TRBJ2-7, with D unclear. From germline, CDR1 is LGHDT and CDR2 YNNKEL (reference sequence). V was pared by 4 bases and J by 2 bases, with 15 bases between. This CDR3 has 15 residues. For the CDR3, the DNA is TGTGCCAGCAGCCCCACCAACGCCGCTGCCTACGAGCAGTACTTC. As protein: CASSPTNAAAYEQYF.

CDR3 nucleotides: TGTGCCAGCAGCTATCGTGGGGTGGCTAATGAAAAACTGTTTTTT. Its translation: CASSYRGVANEKLFF. This rearrangement joins TRBV28 to TRBJ1-4; D is uncertain. Germline CDR1 is MDHEN and CDR2 is SYDVKM. The germline V and J ends were trimmed by 6 bases and 3 bases, with 14 bases remaining between them. The CDR3 covers 15 residues.

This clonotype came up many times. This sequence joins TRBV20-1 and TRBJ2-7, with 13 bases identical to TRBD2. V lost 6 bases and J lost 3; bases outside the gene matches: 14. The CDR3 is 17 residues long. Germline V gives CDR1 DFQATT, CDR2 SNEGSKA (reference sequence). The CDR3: CSAPGFSGTSGIYEQYF. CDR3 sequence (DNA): TGCAGTGCCCCAGGGTTTTCCGGGACTAGCGGGATCTACGAGCAGTACTTC.

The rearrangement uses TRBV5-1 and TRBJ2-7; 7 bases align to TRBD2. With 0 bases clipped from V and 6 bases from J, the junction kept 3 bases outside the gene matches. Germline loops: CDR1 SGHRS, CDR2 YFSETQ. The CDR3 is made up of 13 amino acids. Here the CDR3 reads CASSLGTRTEQYF. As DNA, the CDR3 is TGCGCCAGCAGCTTGGGGACTAGAACCGAGCAGTACTTC.

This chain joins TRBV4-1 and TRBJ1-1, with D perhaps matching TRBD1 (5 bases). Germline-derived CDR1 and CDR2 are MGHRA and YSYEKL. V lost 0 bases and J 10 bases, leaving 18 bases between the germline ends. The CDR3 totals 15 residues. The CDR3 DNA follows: TGCGCCAGCAGCCAAGAAGATCCCACCTTGGGACGAGCTTTCTTT. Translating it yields CASSQEDPTLGRAFF.

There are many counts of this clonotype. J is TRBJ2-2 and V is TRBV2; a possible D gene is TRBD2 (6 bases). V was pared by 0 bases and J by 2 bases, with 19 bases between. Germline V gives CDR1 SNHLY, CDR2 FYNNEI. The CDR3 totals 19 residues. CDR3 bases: TGTGCCAGCAGTGAAGCGCCCCTCGACCCGGCGGGAAACACCGGGGAGCTGTTTTTT. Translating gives CASSEAPLDPAGNTGELFF.

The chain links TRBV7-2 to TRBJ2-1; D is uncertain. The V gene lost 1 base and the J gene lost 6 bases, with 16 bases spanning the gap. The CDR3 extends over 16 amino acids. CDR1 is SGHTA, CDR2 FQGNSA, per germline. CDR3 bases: TGTGCCAGCAGCTTAGTACCAGCGTCGGTCCTCAATGAGCAGTTCTTC. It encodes CASSLVPASVLNEQFF.

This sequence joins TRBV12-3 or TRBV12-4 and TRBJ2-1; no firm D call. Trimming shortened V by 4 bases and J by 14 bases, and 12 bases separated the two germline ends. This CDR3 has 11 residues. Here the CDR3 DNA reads TGTGCCAGCAGTTGGGGAAGGTTAAAGTTCTTC. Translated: CASSWGRLKFF.

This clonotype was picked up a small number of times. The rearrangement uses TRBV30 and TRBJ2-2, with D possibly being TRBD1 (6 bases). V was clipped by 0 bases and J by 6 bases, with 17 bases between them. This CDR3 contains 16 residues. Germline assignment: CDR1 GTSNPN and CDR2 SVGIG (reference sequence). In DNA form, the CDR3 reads TGTGCCTGGAGTGTTCGGCAGGGGTGGACACCCGGGGAGCTGTTTTTT. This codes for CAWSVRQGWTPGELFF.

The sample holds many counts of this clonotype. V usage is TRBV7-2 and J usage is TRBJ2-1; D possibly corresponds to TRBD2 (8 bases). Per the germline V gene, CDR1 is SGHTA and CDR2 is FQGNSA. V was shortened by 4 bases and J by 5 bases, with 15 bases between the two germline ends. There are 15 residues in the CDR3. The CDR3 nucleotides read TGTGCCAGCAGCTCGGGGGGGGACAGAGACAATGAGCAGTTCTTC. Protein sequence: CASSSGGDRDNEQFF.

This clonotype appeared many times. The CDR3 nucleotides are TGTGCCAGCACCCCGGAGCCCATGAACACTGAAGCTTTCTTT. Its protein product is CASTPEPMNTEAFF. The chain uses TRBV12-3 or TRBV12-4 and TRBJ1-1, with no clear D. Between the trimmed V and J ends, which lost 7 bases and 0 bases, there was a span of 12 bases. This CDR3 is built from 14 residues.

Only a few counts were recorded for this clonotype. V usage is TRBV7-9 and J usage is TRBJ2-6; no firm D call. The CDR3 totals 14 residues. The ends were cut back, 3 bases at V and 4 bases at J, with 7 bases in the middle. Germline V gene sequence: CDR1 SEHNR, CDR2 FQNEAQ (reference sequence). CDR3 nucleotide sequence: TGTGCCAGCAGCTTTACGACCGGGGCCAACGTCCTGACTTTC. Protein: CASSFTTGANVLTF. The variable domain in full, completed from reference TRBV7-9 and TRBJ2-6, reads DTGVSQNPRHKITKRGQNVTFRCDPISEHNRLYWYRQTLGQGPEFLTYFQNEAQLEKSRLLSDRFSAERPKGSFSTLEIQRTEQGDSAMYLCASSFTTGANVLTFGAGSRLTVL.

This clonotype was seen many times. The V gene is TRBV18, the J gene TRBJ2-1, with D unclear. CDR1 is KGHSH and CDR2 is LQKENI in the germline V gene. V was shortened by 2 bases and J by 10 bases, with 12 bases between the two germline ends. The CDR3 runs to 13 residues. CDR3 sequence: CASSPSVGQEQFF. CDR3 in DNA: TGTGCCAGCTCACCATCTGTTGGGCAGGAGCAGTTCTTC.

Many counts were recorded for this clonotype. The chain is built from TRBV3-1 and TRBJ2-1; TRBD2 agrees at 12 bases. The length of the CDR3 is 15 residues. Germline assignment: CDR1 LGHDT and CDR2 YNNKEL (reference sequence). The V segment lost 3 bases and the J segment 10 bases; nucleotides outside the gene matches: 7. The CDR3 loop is CASSHPGLAGQEQFF. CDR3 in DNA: TGTGCCAGCAGCCATCCGGGACTAGCGGGCCAAGAGCAGTTCTTC.

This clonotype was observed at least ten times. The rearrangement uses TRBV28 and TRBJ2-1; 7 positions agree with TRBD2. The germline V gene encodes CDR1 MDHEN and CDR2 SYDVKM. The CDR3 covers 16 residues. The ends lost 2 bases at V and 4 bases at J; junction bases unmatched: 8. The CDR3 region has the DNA TGTGCCAGCAGTTTAAGTGGCGGGAGTCGATACAATGAGCAGTTCTTC. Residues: CASSLSGGSRYNEQFF.